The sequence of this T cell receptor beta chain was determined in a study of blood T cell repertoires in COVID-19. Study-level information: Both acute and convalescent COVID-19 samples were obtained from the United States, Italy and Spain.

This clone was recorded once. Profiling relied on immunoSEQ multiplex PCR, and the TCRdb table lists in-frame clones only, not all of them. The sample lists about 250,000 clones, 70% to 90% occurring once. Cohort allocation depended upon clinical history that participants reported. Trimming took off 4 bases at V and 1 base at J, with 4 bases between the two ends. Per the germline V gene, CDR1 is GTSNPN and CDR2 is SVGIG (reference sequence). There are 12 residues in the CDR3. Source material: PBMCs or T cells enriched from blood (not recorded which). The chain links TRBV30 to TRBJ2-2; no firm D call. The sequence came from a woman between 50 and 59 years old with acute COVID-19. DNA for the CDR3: TGTGCCTGGACTAAGAACACCGGGGAGCTGTTTTTT. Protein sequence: CAWTKNTGELFF.